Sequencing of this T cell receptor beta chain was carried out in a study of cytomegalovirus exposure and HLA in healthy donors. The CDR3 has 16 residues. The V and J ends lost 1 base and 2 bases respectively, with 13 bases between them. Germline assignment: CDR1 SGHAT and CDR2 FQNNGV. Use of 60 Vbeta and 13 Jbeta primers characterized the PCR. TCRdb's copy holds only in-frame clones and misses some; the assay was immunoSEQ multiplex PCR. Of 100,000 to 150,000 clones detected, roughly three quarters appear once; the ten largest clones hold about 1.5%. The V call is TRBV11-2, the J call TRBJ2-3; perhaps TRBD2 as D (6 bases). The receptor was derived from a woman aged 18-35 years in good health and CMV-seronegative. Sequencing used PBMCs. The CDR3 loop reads CASSLVISGNTDTQYF. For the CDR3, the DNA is TGTGCCAGCAGCTTAGTGATTAGCGGTAACACAGATACGCAGTATTTT. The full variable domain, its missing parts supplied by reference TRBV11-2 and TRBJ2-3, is EAGVAQSPRYKIIEKRQSVAFWCNPISGHATLYWYQQILGQGPKLLIQFQNNGVVDDSQLPKDRFSAERLKGVDSTLKIQPAKLEDSAVYLCASSLVISGNTDTQYFGPGTRLTVL.